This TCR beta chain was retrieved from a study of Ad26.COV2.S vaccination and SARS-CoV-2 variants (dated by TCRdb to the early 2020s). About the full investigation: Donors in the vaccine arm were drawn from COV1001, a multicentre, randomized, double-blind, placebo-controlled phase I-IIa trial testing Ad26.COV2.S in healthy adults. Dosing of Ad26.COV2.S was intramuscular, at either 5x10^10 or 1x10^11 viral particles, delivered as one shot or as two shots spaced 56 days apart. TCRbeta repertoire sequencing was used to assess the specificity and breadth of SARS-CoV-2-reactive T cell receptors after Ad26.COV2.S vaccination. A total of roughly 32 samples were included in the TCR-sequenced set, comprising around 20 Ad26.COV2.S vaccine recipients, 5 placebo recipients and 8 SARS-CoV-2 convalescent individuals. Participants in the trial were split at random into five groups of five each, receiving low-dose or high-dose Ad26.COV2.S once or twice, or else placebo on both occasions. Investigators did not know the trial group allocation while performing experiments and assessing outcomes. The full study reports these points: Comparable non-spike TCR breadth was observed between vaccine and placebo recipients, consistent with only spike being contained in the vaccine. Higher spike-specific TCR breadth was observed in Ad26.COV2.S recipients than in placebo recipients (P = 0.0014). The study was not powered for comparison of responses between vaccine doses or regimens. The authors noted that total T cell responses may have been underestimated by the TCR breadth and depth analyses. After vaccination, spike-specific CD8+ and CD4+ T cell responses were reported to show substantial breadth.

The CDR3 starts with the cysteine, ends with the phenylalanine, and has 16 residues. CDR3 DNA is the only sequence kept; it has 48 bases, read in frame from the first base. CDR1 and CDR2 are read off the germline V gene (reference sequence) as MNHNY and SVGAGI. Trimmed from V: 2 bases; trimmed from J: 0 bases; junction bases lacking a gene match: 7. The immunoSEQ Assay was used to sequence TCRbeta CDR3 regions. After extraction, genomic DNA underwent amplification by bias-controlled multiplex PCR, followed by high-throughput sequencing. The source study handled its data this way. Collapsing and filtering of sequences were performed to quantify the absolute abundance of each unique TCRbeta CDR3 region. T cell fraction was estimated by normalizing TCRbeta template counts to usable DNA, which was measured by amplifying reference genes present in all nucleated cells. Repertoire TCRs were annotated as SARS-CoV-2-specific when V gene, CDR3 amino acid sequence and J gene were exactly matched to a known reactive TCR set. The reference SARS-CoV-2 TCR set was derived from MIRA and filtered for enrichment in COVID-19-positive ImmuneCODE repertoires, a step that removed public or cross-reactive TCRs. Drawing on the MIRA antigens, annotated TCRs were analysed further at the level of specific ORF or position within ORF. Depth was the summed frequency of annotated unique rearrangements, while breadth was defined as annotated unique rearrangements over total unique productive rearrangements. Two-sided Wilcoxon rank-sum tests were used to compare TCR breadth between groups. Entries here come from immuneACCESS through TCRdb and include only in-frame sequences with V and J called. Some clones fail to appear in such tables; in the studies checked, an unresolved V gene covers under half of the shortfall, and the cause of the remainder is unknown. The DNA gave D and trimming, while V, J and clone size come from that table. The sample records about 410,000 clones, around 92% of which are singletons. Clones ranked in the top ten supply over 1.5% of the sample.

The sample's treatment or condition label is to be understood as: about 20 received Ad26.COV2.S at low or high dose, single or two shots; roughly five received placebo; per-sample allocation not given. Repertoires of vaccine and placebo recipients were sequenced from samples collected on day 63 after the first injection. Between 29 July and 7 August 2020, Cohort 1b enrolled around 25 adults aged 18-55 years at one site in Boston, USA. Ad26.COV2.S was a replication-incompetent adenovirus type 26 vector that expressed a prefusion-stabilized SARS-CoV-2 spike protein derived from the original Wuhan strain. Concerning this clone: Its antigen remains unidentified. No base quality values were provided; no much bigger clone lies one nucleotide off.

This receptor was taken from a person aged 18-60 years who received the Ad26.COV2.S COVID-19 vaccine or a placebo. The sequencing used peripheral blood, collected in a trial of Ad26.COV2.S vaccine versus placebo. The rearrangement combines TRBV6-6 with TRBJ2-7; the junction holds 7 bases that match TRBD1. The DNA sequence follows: TGTGCCAGCAGTTACCCGGGACAGCCCGGCTCCTACGAGCAGTACTTC. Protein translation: CASSYPGQPGSYEQYF.